This T cell receptor (beta chain) was captured by sequencing in a study of T cell responses to AZD1222 COVID-19 vaccine. V dropped 6 bases and J dropped 8; count of bases not matched to a gene: 15. Per germline, CDR1 LNHDA and CDR2 SQIVND (reference sequence). The CDR3 has 16 residues. Both about-4-week and about-12-week second-dose recipients were combined. The study, taken as a whole, reports: It should be noted that donors were predominantly white British and more often female, and clonal diversity was possibly underestimated. Baseline seropositivity characterized only 5 or 6 AZD1222 recipients. Spike-specific TCR breadth and depth grew following two AZD1222 doses.

Concerning this clone itself: What it binds is unknown.

The method was immunoSEQ multiplex PCR; TCRdb's version includes in-frame clones alone and lacks a portion of them. The repertoire includes 180,000 or so clones, approximately 89% of them detected once, and 1.5% to 2% sits in the top ten. This clonotype originated in an adult who received the AZD1222 COVID-19 vaccine. The starting material was peripheral blood, obtained 28 days after the second AZD1222 dose. The rearrangement uses TRBV19 and TRBJ1-4, with TRBD1 identical over 7 bases. CDR3 in DNA: TGTGCCAGTAGATCCTCTACAGGGGACGTTAAAGAAAAACTGTTTTTT. It encodes CASRSSTGDVKEKLFF.